These 21 T cell receptor beta chains were sequenced from one sample in a study of blood T cell repertoires in COVID-19 (dated by TCRdb to the early 2020s). The library was built by means of the immunoSEQ multiplex PCR assay. TCRdb holds this immuneACCESS table with in-frame rearrangements only. Some clones are missing; in checked studies, unresolved V genes explain under half, and the rest has no known cause. The sample records some 240,000 clones, around 85% of which are singletons. Approximately 10% of the sample is in the top ten clones. Sequencing was performed on peripheral blood. The receptors here all came from a woman of 80 years or more with acute or convalescent COVID-19.

For the CDR3, the DNA is TGTGCCAGCAGGGCCCTCGGGACAGGGAACACTGAAGCTTTCTTT. Its translation is CASRALGTGNTEAFF. The rearrangement joins TRBV2 to TRBJ1-1; TRBD1 agrees at 8 bases. V shed 6 bases and J 1 base; nucleotides not matched to a gene: 7. CDR3 length: 15 residues. CDR1 SNHLY and CDR2 FYNNEI come from the germline V gene.

This clone was found once. This sequence joins TRBV2 and TRBJ1-1; possible D gene TRBD1, 6 bases. The germline gives CDR1 SNHLY, CDR2 FYNNEI. Deletions cut 6 bases from V and 1 base from J, with 15 bases between. This CDR3 comprises 15 residues. CDR3 coding DNA: TGTGCCAGCAGCGAGCTGGGACATCGGAACACTGAAGCTTTCTTT. It translates to CASSELGHRNTEAFF.

The chain uses TRBV7-3 and TRBJ2-1; 13 bases map to TRBD2. The CDR3 contains 16 residues. Germline assignment: CDR1 SGHTA and CDR2 FQGTGA. V lost 5 bases, J lost 7 bases, and 8 bases stayed unmatched. As DNA, the CDR3 is TGTGCCAGCAGCCCCAGGACTAGCGGGGGTCGAAATGAGCAGTTCTTC. Amino acids: CASSPRTSGGRNEQFF.

This chain joins TRBV18 and TRBJ2-4; 7 positions match TRBD1. Germline V CDR1 and CDR2: KGHSH, LQKENI. V lost 3 bases, J lost 2 bases, and 7 bases stayed unmatched. This CDR3 has 16 amino acids. CDR3 protein: CASSPLAGGTKNIQYF. CDR3 in DNA: TGTGCCAGCTCACCGCTGGCAGGGGGAACCAAAAACATTCAGTACTTC. Variable domain in full (rest from reference TRBV18 and TRBJ2-4): NAGVMQNPRHLVRRRGQEARLRCSPMKGHSHVYWYRQLPEEGLKFMVYLQKENIIDESGMPKERFSAEFPKEGPSILRIQQVVRGDSAAYFCASSPLAGGTKNIQYFGAGTRLSVL.

The V gene is TRBV7-3, the J gene TRBJ2-5, with a tentative D call TRBD2 (6 bases). The CDR3 is 15 residues long. Germline V gives CDR1 SGHTA, CDR2 FQGTGA. Between the trimmed V and J ends, which lost 2 bases and 5 bases, there was a span of 15 bases. The CDR3 nucleotides read TGTGCCAGCAGCTTAGTCGGCGGGGCCGTGGAGACCCAGTACTTC. This encodes CASSLVGGAVETQYF.

The J gene is TRBJ2-5, the V gene TRBV11-2, with TRBD2 identical over 7 bases. The germline gives CDR1 SGHAT, CDR2 FQNNGV. V shed 2 bases, J shed 0 bases, and the junction held 6 bases outside the gene matches. CDR3 length equals 16 residues. DNA for the CDR3: TGTGCCAGCAGCTTACCAACGGGACTATACCAAGAGACCCAGTACTTC. Its translation is CASSLPTGLYQETQYF.

The chain joins TRBV9 to TRBJ2-3; D is possibly TRBD2 (5 bases). Looked up from germline, CDR1 is SGDLS and CDR2 is YYNGEE. There are 13 residues in the CDR3. V shed 3 bases and J shed 2 bases, with 7 bases lying between them. CDR3 residues: CASSGTSTDTQYF. The CDR3 region has the DNA TGTGCCAGCAGCGGGACTTCCACAGATACGCAGTATTTT.

The rearrangement links TRBV5-1 to TRBJ2-3; 7 nucleotides align to TRBD2. Germline V gives CDR1 SGHRS, CDR2 YFSETQ. V lost 6 bases and J lost 1; bases outside the gene matches: 5. The length of the CDR3 is 14 residues. The CDR3 DNA follows: TGCGCCAGCACCCTAACTAGCGGCACAGATACGCAGTATTTT. Protein sequence: CASTLTSGTDTQYF.

In this sample, this clone turned up once. The same CDR3 also results from other DNA sequences found in this sample. The gene calls are TRBV7-9 and TRBJ2-7; D might be TRBD1 (5 bases). Germline CDR1 SEHNR, CDR2 FQNEAQ (reference sequence). The CDR3 is made up of 14 amino acids. Trimming left V 5 bases short and J 0 bases short, with 11 bases between. The CDR3 region has the DNA TGTGCCAGCAGCCCACAGACAGTCTCCTACGAGCAGTACTTC. Its translation: CASSPQTVSYEQYF.

CDR3 DNA sequence: TGTGCCAGCAGCTCCGGACTAGCGGGGGTATTCTATGATGAGCAGTTCTTC. Encoded protein: CASSSGLAGVFYDEQFF. The V call is TRBV5-6, the J call TRBJ2-1; 13 bases are a match to TRBD2. CDR3 length equals 17 residues. The V gene's germline CDR1 is SGHDT and CDR2 YYEEEE. V shed 3 bases and J 8 bases; nucleotides not matched to a gene: 11.

The rearrangement uses TRBV18 and TRBJ2-3; D may be TRBD2 (5 bases). The ends were cut back, 3 bases at V and 2 bases at J, with 6 bases in the middle. This CDR3 is built from 13 residues. The V gene's germline CDR1 is KGHSH and CDR2 LQKENI. CDR3 DNA sequence: TGTGCCAGCTCACCCGGACTCACAGATACGCAGTATTTT. It is translated as CASSPGLTDTQYF. Looking up the rest from reference TRBV18 and TRBJ2-3 gives the full variable domain: NAGVMQNPRHLVRRRGQEARLRCSPMKGHSHVYWYRQLPEEGLKFMVYLQKENIIDESGMPKERFSAEFPKEGPSILRIQQVVRGDSAAYFCASSPGLTDTQYFGPGTRLTVL.

The chain carries TRBV2 and TRBJ2-5; 9 bases line up with TRBD2. The length of the CDR3 is 16 residues. V lost 6 bases to trimming and J lost 2 bases; unmatched junction nucleotides: 10. Per the germline V gene, CDR1 is SNHLY and CDR2 is FYNNEI. The CDR3 region is CASSAILAGLQETQYF. Here the CDR3 DNA reads TGTGCCAGCAGCGCAATACTAGCGGGCCTTCAAGAGACCCAGTACTTC. Combining the CDR3 with reference TRBV2 and TRBJ2-5 gives the whole variable domain EPEVTQTPSHQVTQMGQEVILRCVPISNHLYFYWYRQILGQKVEFLVSFYNNEISEKSEIFDDQFSVERPDGSNFTLKIRSTKLEDSAMYFCASSAILAGLQETQYFGPGTRLLVL.

The chain links TRBV18 to TRBJ2-7; 10 positions agree with TRBD1. Germline CDR1 KGHSH, CDR2 LQKENI. Unmatched junction bases numbered 10, after V lost 6 bases and J lost 5 bases. The CDR3 has 15 amino acids. The CDR3 reads CASSQGGTGVHEQYF. The CDR3, as DNA: TGTGCCAGCTCCCAAGGCGGGACAGGGGTTCACGAGCAGTACTTC.

The chain joins TRBV18 to TRBJ1-5, with D unclear. The CDR3 contains 16 residues. The V gene's germline CDR1 is KGHSH and CDR2 LQKENI. Trimming shortened V by 3 bases and J by 6 bases, and 18 bases separated the two germline ends. CDR3 amino acids: CASSPGGGEGIQPQHF. CDR3 sequence (DNA): TGTGCCAGCTCACCGGGAGGCGGTGAAGGTATTCAGCCCCAGCATTTT.

V usage is TRBV4-1 and J usage is TRBJ1-5, with TRBD1 matching 9 bases. V shed 0 bases and J 4 bases; nucleotides not matched to a gene: 13. The CDR3 consists of 19 residues. Germline V gives CDR1 MGHRA, CDR2 YSYEKL. The CDR3 region is CASSQDPFHRTGENQPQHF. In nucleotides, the CDR3 is TGCGCCAGCAGCCAAGATCCCTTCCATCGGACAGGGGAGAATCAGCCCCAGCATTTT.

V usage is TRBV5-1 and J usage is TRBJ1-5; TRBD1 might be the D (5 bases). CDR3 length equals 14 residues. The ends were cut back, 5 bases at V and 0 bases at J, with 9 bases in the middle. Germline V gene data show CDR1 as SGHRS and CDR2 as YFSETQ. CDR3 in amino acids: CASRAGLSNQPQHF. For the CDR3, the DNA is TGCGCCAGCAGGGCGGGGCTTAGCAATCAGCCCCAGCATTTT. Looking up the rest from reference TRBV5-1 and TRBJ1-5 gives the full variable domain: KAGVTQTPRYLIKTRGQQVTLSCSPISGHRSVSWYQQTPGQGLQFLFEYFSETQRNKGNFPGRFSGRQFSNSRSEMNVSTLELGDSALYLCASRAGLSNQPQHFGDGTRLSIL.

The rearrangement joins TRBV4-2 to TRBJ2-7, with TRBD2 identical over 8 bases. J gave up 6 bases and V 5 bases, and 9 bases lay outside the gene matches. This CDR3 is built from 14 residues. CDR1 is LGHNA and CDR2 is YNFKEQ in the germline V gene. This chain's CDR3 is CASSDRGGESEQYF. The CDR3, as DNA: TGTGCCAGCAGCGACCGGGGGGGCGAGTCCGAGCAGTACTTC.

This chain uses TRBV20-1 with TRBJ1-2; a weak D match, TRBD1 (6 bases). Looked up from germline, CDR1 is DFQATT and CDR2 is SNEGSKA (reference sequence). The CDR3 contains 15 residues. V lost 3 bases and J lost 4, with 18 bases in between. The CDR3 is CSASPLQGLGYGYTF. CDR3 bases: TGCAGTGCTAGTCCCTTACAGGGCTTGGGCTATGGCTACACCTTC.

In this sample, this clone turned up a few times. This rearrangement joins TRBV28 to TRBJ2-7; the match to TRBD2 covers 9 bases. V lost 9 bases, J lost 4 bases, and 1 base stayed unmatched. This CDR3 comprises 11 residues. Germline CDR1 MDHEN, CDR2 SYDVKM. The CDR3 coding sequence is TGTGCCAGTAGCGGGGGATACGAGCAGTACTTC. This translates into CASSGGYEQYF.

The J gene is TRBJ2-3, the V gene TRBV6-2 or TRBV6-3, with D hard to call. Germline V gene data show CDR1 as MNHEY and CDR2 as SVGEGT. This CDR3 is 12 amino acids long. With 2 bases removed from V and 4 bases from J, the gap between germline ends came to 4 bases. The CDR3 sequence is CASSYPADTQYF. The CDR3 DNA reads as TGTGCCAGCAGTTACCCGGCAGATACGCAGTATTTT.

Remarks on this clone: Within the sample, other DNA sequences also encode this same CDR3. The chain joins TRBV5-1 to TRBJ1-2; 7 bases are a match to TRBD1. Germline V CDR1 and CDR2: SGHRS, YFSETQ. V shed 0 bases, J shed 6 bases, and the junction held 2 bases outside the gene matches. The CDR3 is made up of 13 amino acids. The CDR3 spells CASSLGQGDGYTF. The CDR3 DNA reads TGCGCCAGCAGCTTGGGGCAGGGGGATGGCTACACCTTC.